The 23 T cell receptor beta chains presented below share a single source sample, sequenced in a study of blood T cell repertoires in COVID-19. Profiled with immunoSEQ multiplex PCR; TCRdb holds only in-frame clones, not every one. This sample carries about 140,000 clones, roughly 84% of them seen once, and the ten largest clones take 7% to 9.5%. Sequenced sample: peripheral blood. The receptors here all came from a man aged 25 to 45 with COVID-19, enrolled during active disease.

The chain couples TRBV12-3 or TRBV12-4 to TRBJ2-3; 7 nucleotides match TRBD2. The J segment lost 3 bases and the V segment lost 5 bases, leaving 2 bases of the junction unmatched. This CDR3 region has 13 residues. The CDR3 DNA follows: TGTGCCAGCAGTGTGCGGGGGACAGATACGCAGTATTTT. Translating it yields CASSVRGTDTQYF.

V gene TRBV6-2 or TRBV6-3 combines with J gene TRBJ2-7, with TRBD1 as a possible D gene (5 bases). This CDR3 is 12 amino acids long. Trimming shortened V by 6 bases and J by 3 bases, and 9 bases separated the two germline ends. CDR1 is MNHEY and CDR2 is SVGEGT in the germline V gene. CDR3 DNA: TGTGCCAGCAGCCCACAGGACTACGAGCAGTACTTC. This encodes CASSPQDYEQYF.

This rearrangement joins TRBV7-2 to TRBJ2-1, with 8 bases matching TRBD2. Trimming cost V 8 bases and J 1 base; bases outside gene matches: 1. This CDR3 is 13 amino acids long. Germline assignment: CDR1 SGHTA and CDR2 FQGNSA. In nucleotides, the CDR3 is TGTGCCAGCGAGCGGGGGTCCTACAATGAGCAGTTCTTC. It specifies CASERGSYNEQFF.

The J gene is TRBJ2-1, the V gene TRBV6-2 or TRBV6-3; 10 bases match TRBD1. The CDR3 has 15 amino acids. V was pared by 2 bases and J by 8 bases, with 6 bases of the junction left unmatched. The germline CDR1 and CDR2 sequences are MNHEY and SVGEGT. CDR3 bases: TGTGCCAGCAGTTACGGGACAGGGGCGGGAGATGAGCAGTTCTTC. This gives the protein CASSYGTGAGDEQFF.

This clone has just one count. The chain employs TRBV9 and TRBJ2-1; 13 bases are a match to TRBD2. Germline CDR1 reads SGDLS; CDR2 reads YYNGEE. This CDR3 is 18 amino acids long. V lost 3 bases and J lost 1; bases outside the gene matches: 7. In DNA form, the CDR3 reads TGTGCCAGCAGCGGGGGGACTAGCGGGGTGAATTCCTACAATGAGCAGTTCTTC. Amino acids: CASSGGTSGVNSYNEQFF.

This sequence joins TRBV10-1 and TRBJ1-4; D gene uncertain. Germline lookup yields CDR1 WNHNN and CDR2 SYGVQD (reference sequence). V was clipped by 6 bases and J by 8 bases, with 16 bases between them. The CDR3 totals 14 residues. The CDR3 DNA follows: TGCGCCAGCAGCCCCTCTGGAGGCGGGGAAAAACTGTTTTTT. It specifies CASSPSGGGEKLFF.

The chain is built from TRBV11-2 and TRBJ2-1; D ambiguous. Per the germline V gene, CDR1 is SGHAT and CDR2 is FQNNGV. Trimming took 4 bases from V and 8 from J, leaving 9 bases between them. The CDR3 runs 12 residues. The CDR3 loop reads CASSSKLYEQFF. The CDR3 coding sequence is TGTGCCAGCAGCTCCAAACTCTATGAGCAGTTCTTC.

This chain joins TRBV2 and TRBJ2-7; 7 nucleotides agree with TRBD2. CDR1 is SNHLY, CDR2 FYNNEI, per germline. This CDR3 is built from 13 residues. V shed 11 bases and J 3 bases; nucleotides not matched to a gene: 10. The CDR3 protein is CAGRPGGNYEQYF. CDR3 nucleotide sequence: TGTGCCGGTCGGCCGGGGGGAAACTACGAGCAGTACTTC.

The CDR3 region is CASMAGNAAGELFF. The CDR3 nucleotides are TGTGCCAGCATGGCGGGTAACGCAGCCGGGGAGCTGTTTTTT. The chain joins TRBV6-5 to TRBJ2-2, with D possibly matching TRBD2 (5 bases). V shed 7 bases and J shed 6 bases, with 15 bases lying between them. CDR3 length equals 14 residues. The V gene's germline CDR1 is MNHEY and CDR2 SVGAGI.

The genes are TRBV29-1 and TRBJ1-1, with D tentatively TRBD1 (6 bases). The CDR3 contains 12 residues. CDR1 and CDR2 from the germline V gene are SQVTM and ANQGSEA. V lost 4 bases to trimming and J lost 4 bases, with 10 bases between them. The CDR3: CSVGQARTEAFF. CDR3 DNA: TGCAGCGTTGGACAGGCACGCACTGAAGCTTTCTTT.

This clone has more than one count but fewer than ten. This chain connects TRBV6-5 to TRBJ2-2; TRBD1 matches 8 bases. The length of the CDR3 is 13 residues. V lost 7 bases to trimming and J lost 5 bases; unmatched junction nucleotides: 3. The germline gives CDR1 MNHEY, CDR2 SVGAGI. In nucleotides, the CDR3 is TGTGCCAGCACTCGGACAGGGACCGGGGAGCTGTTTTTT. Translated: CASTRTGTGELFF.

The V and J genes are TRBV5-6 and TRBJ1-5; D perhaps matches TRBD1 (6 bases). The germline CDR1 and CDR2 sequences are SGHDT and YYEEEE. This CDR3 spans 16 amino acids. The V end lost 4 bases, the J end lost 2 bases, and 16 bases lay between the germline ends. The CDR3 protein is CASSTYRVEGNQPQHF. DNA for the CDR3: TGTGCCAGCAGCACTTACAGGGTAGAGGGCAATCAGCCCCAGCATTTT.

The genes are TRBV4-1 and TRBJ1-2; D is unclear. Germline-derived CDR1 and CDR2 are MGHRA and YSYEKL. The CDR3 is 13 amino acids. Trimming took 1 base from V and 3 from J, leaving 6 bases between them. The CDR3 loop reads CASSQATDYGYTF. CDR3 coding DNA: TGCGCCAGCAGCCAAGCAACAGACTATGGCTACACCTTC.

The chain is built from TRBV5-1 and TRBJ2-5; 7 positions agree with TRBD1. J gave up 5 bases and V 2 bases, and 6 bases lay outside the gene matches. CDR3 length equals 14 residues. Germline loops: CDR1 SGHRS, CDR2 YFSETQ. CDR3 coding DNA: TGCGCCAGCAGCTTACAGGGGATGGGGGAGACCCAGTACTTC. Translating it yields CASSLQGMGETQYF.

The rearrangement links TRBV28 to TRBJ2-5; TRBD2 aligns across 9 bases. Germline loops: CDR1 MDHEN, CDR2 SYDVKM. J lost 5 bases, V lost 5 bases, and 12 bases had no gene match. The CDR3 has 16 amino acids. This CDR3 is CASSPARAGGGETQYF. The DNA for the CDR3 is TGTGCCAGCAGTCCCGCAAGAGCGGGAGGTGGGGAGACCCAGTACTTC. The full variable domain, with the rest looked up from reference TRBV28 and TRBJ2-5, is DVKVTQSSRYLVKRTGEKVFLECVQDMDHENMFWYRQDPGLGLRLIYFSYDVKMKEKGDIPEGYSVSREKKERFSLILESASTNQTSMYLCASSPARAGGGETQYFGPGTRLLVL.

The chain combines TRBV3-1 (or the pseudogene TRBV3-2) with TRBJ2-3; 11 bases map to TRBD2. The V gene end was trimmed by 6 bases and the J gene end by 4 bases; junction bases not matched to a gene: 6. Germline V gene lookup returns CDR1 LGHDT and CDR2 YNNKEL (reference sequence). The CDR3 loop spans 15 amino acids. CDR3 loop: CASRVSGREADTQYF. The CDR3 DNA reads TGTGCCAGCAGGGTTAGCGGGAGGGAGGCAGATACGCAGTATTTT.

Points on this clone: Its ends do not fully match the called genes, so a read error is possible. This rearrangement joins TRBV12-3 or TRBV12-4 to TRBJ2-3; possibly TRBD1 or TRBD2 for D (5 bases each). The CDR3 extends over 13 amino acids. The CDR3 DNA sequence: TGTGCCAGCAGATTAGGGGCGGGAGATACGCAGTATTTT. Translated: CASRLGAGDTQYF.

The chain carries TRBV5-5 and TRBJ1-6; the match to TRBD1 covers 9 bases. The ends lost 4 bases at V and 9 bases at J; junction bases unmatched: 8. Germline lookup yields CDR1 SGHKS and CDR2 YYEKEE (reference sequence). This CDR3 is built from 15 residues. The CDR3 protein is CASSPGQGKSSPLHF. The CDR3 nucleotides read TGTGCCAGCAGCCCAGGACAGGGGAAGTCTTCACCCCTCCACTTT.

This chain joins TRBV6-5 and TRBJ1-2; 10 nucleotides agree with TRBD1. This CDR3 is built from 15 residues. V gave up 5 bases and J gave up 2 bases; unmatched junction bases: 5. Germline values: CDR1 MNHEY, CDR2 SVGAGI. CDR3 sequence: CASSIRGQGNYGYTF. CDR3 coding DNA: TGTGCCAGCAGTATCAGGGGACAGGGGAACTATGGCTACACCTTC.

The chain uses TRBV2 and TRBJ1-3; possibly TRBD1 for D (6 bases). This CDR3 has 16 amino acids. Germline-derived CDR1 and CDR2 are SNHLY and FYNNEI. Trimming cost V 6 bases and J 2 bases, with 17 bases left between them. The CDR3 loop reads CASSGQRSKTGNTIYF. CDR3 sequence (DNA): TGTGCCAGCAGCGGACAGCGATCGAAAACTGGAAACACCATATATTTT.

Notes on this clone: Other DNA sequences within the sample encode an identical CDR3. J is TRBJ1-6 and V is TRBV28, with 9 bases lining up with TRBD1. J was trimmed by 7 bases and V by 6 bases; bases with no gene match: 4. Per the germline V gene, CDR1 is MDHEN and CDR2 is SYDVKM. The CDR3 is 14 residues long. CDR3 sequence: CASRPTGGNSPLHF. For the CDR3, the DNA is TGTGCCAGCAGGCCGACAGGGGGGAATTCACCCCTCCACTTT.

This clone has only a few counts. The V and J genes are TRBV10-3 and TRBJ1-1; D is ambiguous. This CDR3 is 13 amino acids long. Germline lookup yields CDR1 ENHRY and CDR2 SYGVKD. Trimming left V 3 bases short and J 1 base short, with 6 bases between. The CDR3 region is CAISDRPNTEAFF. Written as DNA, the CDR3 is TGTGCCATCAGTGACAGGCCGAACACTGAAGCTTTCTTT.

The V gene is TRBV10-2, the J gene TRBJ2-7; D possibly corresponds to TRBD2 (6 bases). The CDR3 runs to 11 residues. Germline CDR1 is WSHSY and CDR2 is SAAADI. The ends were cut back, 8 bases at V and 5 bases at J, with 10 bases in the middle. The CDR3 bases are TGCGCCAGCCTTAGGGAGGACGAGCAGTACTTC. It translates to CASLREDEQYF.